This record looks at one T cell receptor (beta chain) sequence and its context. The sample originates from a study of CD8 T cells in Susac syndrome. Random hexamers were used to reverse transcribe an amount of about 0.45 to 1 ug RNA. A multiplex approach, immunoSEQ multiplex PCR, amplified TCR beta CDR3 across 54 Vbeta and 13 Jbeta. TCRdb itself ran the immunoSEQ multiplex PCR reads through MiXCR, one entry per CDR3 protein. The sample consists of hundreds of thousands of distinct CDR3 sequences, approximately 90% of them appearing once. The CDR3 is made up of 15 amino acids. The germline V gene encodes CDR1 SNHLY and CDR2 FYNNEI. Trimming at V came to 6 bases and at J to 6 bases, leaving 5 bases not matched to a gene. Bulk CD8+ and CD4+ cells came from magnetic negative isolation; CD8+ TEMRA by FACS.

The material sequenced was CD8+ T cells from PBMCs. The TCR was taken from a human donor with multiple sclerosis. This sequence joins TRBV2 and TRBJ2-1; 13 bases match TRBD2. Written as DNA, the CDR3 is TGTGCCAGCAGCGGCGGGACTAGCGGGGTCAATGAGCAGTTCTTC. Translated: CASSGGTSGVNEQFF.